This TCR beta chain was observed in a study of blood T cell repertoires in COVID-19. Study at large: Donors in the United States, Italy and Spain gave samples during acute or convalescent COVID-19. T cells, B-cell-depleted T cells, or PBMCs supplied cDNA or gDNA.

Original processing notes: Nucleated cell counts were estimated from reference gene primer amplification. Some clones are missing from TCRdb's copy, which holds only in-frame ones; the method was immunoSEQ multiplex PCR. The V and J calls and clone size were taken over from that table, and D and trimming were inferred from the DNA. The table records some 450,000 clones, 88% of them present only once. While infection was still active, Seattle patients were enrolled and then followed longitudinally. Germline V gene data show CDR1 as LNHDA and CDR2 as SQIVND (reference sequence). The length of the CDR3 is 14 residues. V was shortened by 6 bases and J by 1 base, with 9 bases between the two germline ends.

The chain recombines TRBV19 with TRBJ2-2, with a tentative D call TRBD2 (6 bases). The sample comprised peripheral blood. This sequence originates from a woman in her fifties or sixties with COVID-19, enrolled during active disease. The CDR3 loop is CASRGGENTGELFF. The CDR3 DNA reads as TGTGCCAGTAGGGGCGGGGAGAACACCGGGGAGCTGTTTTTT.